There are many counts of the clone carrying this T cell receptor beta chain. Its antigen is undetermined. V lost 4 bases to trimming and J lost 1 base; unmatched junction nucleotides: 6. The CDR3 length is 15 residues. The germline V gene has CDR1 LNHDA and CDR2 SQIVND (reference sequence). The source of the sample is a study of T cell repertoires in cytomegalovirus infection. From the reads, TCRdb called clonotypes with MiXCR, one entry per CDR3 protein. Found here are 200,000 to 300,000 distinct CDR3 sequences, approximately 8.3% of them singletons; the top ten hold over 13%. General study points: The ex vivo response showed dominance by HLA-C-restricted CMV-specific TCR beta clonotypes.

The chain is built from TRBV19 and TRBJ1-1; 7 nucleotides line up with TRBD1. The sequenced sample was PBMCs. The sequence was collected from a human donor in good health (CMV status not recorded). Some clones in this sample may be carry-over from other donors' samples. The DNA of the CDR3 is TGTGCCAGTAGTACAAGACAGGGATCGAACACTGAAGCTTTCTTT. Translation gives CASSTRQGSNTEAFF. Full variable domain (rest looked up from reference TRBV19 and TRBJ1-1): DGGITQSPKYLFRKEGQNVTLSCEQNLNHDAMYWYRQDPGQGLRLIYYSQIVNDFQKGDIAEGYSVSREKKESFPLTVTSAQKNPTAFYLCASSTRQGSNTEAFFGQGTRLTVV.